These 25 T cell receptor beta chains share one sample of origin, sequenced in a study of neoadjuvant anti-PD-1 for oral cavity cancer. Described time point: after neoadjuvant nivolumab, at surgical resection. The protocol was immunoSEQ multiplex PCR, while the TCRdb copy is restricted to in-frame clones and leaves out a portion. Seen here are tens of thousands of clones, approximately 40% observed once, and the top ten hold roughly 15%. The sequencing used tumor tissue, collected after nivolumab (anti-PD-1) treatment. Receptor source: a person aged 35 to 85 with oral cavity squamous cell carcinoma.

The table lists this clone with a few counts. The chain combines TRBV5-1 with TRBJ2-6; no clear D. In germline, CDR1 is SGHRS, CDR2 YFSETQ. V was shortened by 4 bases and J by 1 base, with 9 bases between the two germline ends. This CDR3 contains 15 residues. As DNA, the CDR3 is TGCGCCAGCAGCCCGGCGGTGTCTGGGGCCAACGTCCTGACTTTC. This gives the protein CASSPAVSGANVLTF. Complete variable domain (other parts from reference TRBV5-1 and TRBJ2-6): KAGVTQTPRYLIKTRGQQVTLSCSPISGHRSVSWYQQTPGQGLQFLFEYFSETQRNKGNFPGRFSGRQFSNSRSEMNVSTLELGDSALYLCASSPAVSGANVLTFGAGSRLTVL.

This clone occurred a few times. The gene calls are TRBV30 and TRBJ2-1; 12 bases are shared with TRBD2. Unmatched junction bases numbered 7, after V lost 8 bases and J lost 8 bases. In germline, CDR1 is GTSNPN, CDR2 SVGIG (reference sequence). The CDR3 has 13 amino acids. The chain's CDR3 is CAGATSGGHEQFF. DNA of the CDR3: TGTGCCGGGGCCACTAGCGGGGGGCATGAGCAGTTCTTC.

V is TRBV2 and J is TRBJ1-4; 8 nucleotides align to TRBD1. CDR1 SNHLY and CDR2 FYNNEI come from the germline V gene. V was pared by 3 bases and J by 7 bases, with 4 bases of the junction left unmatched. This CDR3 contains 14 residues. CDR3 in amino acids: CASSEGQAREKLFF. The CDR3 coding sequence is TGTGCCAGCAGTGAGGGACAGGCTCGTGAAAAACTGTTTTTT.

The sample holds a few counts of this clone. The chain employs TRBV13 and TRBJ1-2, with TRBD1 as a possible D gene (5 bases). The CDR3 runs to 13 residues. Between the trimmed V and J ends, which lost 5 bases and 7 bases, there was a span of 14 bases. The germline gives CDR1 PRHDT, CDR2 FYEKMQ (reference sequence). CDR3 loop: CASSGGTLGGYTF. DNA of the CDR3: TGTGCCAGCAGCGGAGGGACGTTGGGTGGCTACACCTTC.

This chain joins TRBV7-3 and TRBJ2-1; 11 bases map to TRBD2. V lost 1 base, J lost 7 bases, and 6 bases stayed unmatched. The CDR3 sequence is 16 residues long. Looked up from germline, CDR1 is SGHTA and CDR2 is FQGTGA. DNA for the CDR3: TGTGCCAGCAGCTTAAGAGGGACTAGCGGAGTTAATGAGCAGTTCTTC. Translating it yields CASSLRGTSGVNEQFF.

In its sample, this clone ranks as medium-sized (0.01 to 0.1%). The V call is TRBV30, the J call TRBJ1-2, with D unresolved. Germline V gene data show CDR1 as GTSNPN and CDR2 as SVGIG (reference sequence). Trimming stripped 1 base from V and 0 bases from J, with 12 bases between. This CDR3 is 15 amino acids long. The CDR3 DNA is TGTGCCTGGAGTGGGACGATCAAAGCTAACTATGGCTACACCTTC. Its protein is CAWSGTIKANYGYTF.

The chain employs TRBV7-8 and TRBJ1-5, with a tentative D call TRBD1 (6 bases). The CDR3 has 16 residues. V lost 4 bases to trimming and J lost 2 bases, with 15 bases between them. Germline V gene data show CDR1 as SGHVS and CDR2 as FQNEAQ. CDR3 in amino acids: CASSSGGLTGNQPQHF. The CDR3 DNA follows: TGTGCCAGCAGCTCCGGGGGGCTAACGGGCAATCAGCCCCAGCATTTT.

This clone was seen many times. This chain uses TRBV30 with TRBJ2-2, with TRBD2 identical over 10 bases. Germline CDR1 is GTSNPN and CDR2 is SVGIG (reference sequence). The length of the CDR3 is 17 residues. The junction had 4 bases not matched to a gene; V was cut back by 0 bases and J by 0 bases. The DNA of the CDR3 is TGTGCCTGGAGTGTAAGCGGGAGGGCCTCGAACACCGGGGAGCTGTTTTTT. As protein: CAWSVSGRASNTGELFF.

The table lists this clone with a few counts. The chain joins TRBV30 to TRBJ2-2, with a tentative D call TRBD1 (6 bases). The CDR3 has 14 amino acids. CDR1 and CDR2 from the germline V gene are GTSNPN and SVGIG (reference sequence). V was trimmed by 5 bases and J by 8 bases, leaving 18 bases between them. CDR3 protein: CAWAEDSSTGELFF. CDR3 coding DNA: TGTGCCTGGGCCGAGGACAGCTCGACGGGGGAGCTGTTTTTT.

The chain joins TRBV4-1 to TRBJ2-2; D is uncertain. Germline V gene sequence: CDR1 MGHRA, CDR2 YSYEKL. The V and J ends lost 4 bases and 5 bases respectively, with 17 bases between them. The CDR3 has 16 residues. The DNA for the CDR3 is TGCGCCAGCAGCCGAGGAACAGCTAAGGAGACCGGGGAGCTGTTTTTT. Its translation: CASSRGTAKETGELFF.

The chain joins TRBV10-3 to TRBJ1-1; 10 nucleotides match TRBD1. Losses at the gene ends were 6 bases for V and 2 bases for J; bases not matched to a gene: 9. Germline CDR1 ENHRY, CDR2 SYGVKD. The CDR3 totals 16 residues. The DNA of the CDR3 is TGTGCCATCAGACCGGGACAGGGGTTAAATAACACTGAAGCTTTCTTT. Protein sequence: CAIRPGQGLNNTEAFF.

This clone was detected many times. CDR3 loop: CSVGVNYGYTF. As DNA, the CDR3 is TGCAGCGTTGGGGTGAACTATGGCTACACCTTC. This sequence joins TRBV29-1 and TRBJ1-2; D is ambiguous. CDR3 length: 11 amino acids. Trimming stripped 4 bases from V and 2 bases from J, with 5 bases between. Germline values: CDR1 SQVTM, CDR2 ANQGSEA.

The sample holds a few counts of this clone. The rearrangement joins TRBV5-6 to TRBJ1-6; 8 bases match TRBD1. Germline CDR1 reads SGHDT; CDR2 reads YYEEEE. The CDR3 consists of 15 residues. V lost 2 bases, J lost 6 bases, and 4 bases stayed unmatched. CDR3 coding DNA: TGTGCCAGCAGCTTCCGGACAGGGCCTAATTCACCCCTCCACTTT. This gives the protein CASSFRTGPNSPLHF.

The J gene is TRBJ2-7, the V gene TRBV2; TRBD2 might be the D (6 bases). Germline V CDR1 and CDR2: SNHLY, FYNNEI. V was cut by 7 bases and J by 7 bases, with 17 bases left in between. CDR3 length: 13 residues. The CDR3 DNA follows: TGTGCCAGCATGACGCCACCGGGACTGGAGCAGTACTTC. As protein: CASMTPPGLEQYF. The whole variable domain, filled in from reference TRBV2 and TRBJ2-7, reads EPEVTQTPSHQVTQMGQEVILRCVPISNHLYFYWYRQILGQKVEFLVSFYNNEISEKSEIFDDQFSVERPDGSNFTLKIRSTKLEDSAMYFCASMTPPGLEQYFGPGTRLTVT.

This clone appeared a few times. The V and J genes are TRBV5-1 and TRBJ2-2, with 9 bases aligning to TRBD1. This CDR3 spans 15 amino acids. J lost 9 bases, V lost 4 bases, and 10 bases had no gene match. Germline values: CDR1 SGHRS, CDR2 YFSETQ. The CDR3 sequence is CASSLRQGVHRELFF. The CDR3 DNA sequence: TGCGCCAGCAGCCTAAGACAGGGGGTTCATCGGGAGCTGTTTTTT. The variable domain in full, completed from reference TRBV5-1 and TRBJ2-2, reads KAGVTQTPRYLIKTRGQQVTLSCSPISGHRSVSWYQQTPGQGLQFLFEYFSETQRNKGNFPGRFSGRQFSNSRSEMNVSTLELGDSALYLCASSLRQGVHRELFFGEGSRLTVL.

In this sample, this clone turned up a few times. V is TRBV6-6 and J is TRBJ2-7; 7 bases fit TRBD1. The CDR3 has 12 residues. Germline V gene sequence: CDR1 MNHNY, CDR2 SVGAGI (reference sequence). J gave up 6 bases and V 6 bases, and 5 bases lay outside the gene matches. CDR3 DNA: TGTGCCAGCAGCCCGACAGGGTCCGAGCAGTACTTC. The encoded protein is CASSPTGSEQYF.

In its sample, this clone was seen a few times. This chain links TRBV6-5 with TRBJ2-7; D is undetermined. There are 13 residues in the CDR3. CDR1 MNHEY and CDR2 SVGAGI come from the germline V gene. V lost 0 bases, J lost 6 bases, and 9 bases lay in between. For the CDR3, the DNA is TGTGCCAGCAGTTACTCTAATCTGGGCGAGCAGTACTTC. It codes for CASSYSNLGEQYF.

The CDR3 here is CASSIWAGETQYF. The CDR3 nucleotides read TGTGCCAGTAGTATATGGGCCGGGGAGACCCAGTACTTC. This sequence joins TRBV19 and TRBJ2-5; D unresolved. Germline values: CDR1 LNHDA, CDR2 SQIVND (reference sequence). The CDR3 sequence is 13 residues long. The germline V and J ends were trimmed by 2 bases and 5 bases, with 9 bases remaining between them.

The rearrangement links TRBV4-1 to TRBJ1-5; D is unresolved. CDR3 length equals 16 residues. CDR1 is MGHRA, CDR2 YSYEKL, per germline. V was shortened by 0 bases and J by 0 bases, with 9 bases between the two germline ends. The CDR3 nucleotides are TGCGCCAGCAGCCAAGATTGGGTAAATAGCAATCAGCCCCAGCATTTT. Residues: CASSQDWVNSNQPQHF.

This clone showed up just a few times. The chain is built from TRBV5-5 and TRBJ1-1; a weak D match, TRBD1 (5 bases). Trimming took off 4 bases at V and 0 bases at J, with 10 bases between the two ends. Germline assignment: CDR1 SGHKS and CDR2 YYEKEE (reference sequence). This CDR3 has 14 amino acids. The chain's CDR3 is CASSRREMNTEAFF. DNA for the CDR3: TGTGCCAGCAGCCGCAGGGAAATGAACACTGAAGCTTTCTTT.

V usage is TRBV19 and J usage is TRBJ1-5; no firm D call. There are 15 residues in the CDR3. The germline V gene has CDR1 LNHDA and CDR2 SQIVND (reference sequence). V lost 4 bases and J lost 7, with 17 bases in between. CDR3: CASSTFDGHGQPQHF. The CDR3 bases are TGTGCCAGTAGTACTTTCGACGGTCATGGGCAGCCCCAGCATTTT.

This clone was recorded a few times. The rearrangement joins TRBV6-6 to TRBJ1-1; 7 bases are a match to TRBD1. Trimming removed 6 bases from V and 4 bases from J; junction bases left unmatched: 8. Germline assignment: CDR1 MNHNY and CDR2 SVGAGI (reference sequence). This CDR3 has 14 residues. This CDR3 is CASSTGTATTEAFF. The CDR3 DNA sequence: TGTGCCAGCAGCACCGGGACAGCGACCACTGAAGCTTTCTTT.

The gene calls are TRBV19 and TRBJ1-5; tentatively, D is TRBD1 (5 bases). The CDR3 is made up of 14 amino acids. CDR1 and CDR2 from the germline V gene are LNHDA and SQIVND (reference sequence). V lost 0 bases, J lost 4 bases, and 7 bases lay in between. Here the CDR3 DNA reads TGTGCCAGTAGTATAGACCGGGGGAATCAGCCCCAGCATTTT. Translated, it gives CASSIDRGNQPQHF.

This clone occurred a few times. CDR3 nucleotide sequence: TGTGCCAGCAGTTTATCAGGACAGGGGGACTACGAGCAGTACTTC. Translating it yields CASSLSGQGDYEQYF. V usage is TRBV28 and J usage is TRBJ2-7, with 10 bases that match TRBD1. Germline V gene lookup returns CDR1 MDHEN and CDR2 SYDVKM. V trimming: 1 base; J trimming: 3 bases; junction bases outside the gene matches: 3. The CDR3 is made up of 15 amino acids.

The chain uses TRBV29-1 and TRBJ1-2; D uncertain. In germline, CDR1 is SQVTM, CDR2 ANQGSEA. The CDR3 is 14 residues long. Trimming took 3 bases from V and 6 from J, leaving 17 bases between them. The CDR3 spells CSVEIFDGSDGYTF. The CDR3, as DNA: TGCAGCGTTGAGATTTTCGACGGGTCAGATGGCTACACCTTC.